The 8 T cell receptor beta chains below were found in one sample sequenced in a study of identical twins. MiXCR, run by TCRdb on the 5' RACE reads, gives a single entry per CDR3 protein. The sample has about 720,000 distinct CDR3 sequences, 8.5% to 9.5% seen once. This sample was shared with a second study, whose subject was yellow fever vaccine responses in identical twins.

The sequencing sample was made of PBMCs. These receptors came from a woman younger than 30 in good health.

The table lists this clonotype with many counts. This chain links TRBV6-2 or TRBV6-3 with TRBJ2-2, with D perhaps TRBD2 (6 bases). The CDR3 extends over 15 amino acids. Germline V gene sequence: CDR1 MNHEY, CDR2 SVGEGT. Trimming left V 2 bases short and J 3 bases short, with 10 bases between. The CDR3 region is CASSYRDFYTGELFF. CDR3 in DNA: TGTGCCAGCAGTTACCGGGACTTCTACACCGGGGAGCTGTTTTTT.

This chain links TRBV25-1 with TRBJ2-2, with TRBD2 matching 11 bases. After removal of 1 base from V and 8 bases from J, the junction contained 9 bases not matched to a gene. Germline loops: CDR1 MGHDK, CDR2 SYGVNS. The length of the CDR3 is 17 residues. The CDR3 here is CASSESPLAGASGELFF. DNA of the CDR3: TGTGCCAGCAGTGAATCCCCACTAGCGGGAGCATCAGGGGAGCTGTTTTTT.

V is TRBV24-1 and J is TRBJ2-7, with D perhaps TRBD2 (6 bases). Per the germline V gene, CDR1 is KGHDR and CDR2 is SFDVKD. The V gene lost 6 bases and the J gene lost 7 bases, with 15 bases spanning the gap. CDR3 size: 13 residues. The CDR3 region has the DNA TGTGCCACCAGTCGTTACGGGGGTAAAGAGCAGTACTTC. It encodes CATSRYGGKEQYF.

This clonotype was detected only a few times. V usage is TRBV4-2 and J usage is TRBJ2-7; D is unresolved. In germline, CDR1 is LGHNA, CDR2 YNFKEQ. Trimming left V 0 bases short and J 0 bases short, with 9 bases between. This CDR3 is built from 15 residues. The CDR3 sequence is CASSQDFFNSYEQYF. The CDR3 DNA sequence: TGTGCCAGCAGCCAAGATTTTTTCAACTCCTACGAGCAGTACTTC.

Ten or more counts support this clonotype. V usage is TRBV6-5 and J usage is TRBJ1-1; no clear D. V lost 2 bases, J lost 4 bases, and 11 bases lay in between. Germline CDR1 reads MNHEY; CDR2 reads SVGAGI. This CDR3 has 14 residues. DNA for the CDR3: TGTGCCAGCAGTTACCGGAGGGCTCCCACTGAAGCTTTCTTT. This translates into CASSYRRAPTEAFF.

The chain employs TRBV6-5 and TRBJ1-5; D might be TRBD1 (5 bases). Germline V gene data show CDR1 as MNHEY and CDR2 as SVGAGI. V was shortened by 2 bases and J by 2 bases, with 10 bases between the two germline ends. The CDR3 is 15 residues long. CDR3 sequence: CASSYTGEGNQPQHF. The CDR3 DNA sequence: TGTGCCAGCAGTTACACGGGGGAAGGCAATCAGCCCCAGCATTTT.

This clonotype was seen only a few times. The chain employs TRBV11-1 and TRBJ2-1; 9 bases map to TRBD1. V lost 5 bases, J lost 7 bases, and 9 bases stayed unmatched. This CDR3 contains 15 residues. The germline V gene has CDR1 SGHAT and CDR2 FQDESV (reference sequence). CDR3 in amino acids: CASSLGTGMENEQFF. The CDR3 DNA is TGTGCCAGCAGCCTAGGGACAGGGATGGAAAATGAGCAGTTCTTC.

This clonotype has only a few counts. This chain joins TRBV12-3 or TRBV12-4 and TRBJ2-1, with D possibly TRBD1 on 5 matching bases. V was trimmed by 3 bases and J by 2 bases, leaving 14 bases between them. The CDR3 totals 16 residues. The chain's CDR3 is CASSFPGQGTYNEQFF. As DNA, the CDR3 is TGTGCCAGCAGTTTTCCTGGGCAGGGCACCTACAATGAGCAGTTCTTC.